This T cell receptor (beta chain) was captured by sequencing in a study of T cells after yellow fever vaccination. General observations from the study: At about 97% for CD4 and about 91% for CD8, most primary-vaccination clones showed up again after the booster. CD4 and CD8 compartments shared a small share of clonotypes, likely from convergent recombination. Abundant bulk-derived clonotypes could contaminate FACS-sorted repertoires.

Notes on this clonotype: What it binds is not known.

The ends lost 1 base at V and 5 bases at J; junction bases unmatched: 2. This CDR3 contains 14 residues. In germline, CDR1 is SGHRS, CDR2 YFSETQ. TCR cDNA, made by 5'RACE template switching, carried an added universal primer site and UMIs. TCRdb re-analysed the 5' RACE reads in MiXCR, keeping a single row per CDR3 protein. The data hold approximately 300,000 distinct CDR3 sequences, with about 10% observed a single time. This clonotype originated in a man younger than 35 who received the YFV17D yellow fever vaccine. The sample was CD4+ T cells sorted from PBMCs, taken 45 days after the yellow fever booster vaccination. The chain couples TRBV5-1 to TRBJ2-3; 9 bases are a match to TRBD1. CDR3 DNA sequence: TGCGCCAGCAGCTTGACAGGGGGCGTAGATACGCAGTATTTT. Protein sequence: CASSLTGGVDTQYF.